This T cell receptor beta chain was recorded in a study of T cells of healthy individuals. The sample holds many counts of this clonotype. From germline, CDR1 is SGHVS and CDR2 FQNEAQ. CDR3 size: 16 residues. Trimming cost V 5 bases and J 1 base, with 16 bases left between them. A single record per CDR3 protein comes from TCRdb applying MiXCR to the 5' RACE reads. The sample includes about 96,000 distinct CDR3 sequences, about 16% of them seen just once. The genes are TRBV7-8 and TRBJ2-3; maybe TRBD2 (6 bases). The source of this sequence is a human donor in good health. CDR3 protein: CASSIGRASGTDTQYF. Written as DNA, the CDR3 is TGTGCCAGCAGCATTGGGCGGGCTAGCGGCACAGATACGCAGTATTTT.